These T cell receptor beta chains were read from a single sample in a study of cytomegalovirus exposure and HLA in healthy donors. The repertoire was sequenced with immunoSEQ multiplex PCR; TCRdb's copy has only in-frame clones and lacks some. The sample carries about 140,000 clones, approximately 80% recorded once. Sequenced sample: PBMCs. Receptor source: a male donor in good health and CMV-seronegative. CDR3s include the opening cysteine and the closing phenylalanine or tryptophan. The D gene is left open where the match is weak. Clone size, where shown, is once, few, many, or a class for clones that have expanded.

>-|14|TRBJ2-1|-|TRBV5-1
TGCGCCAGCAGCCAAGGGGGACCATACAATGAGCAGTTCTTC
CASSQGGPYNEQFF
>-|14|TRBJ2-7|-|TRBV28
TGTGCCAGCAGTCCACCTCAACGGTCAAGCGAGCAGTACTTC
CASSPPQRSSEQYF
>-|14|TRBJ2-2|-|TRBV27
TGTGCCAGCAGTTTAGGCCCCGGGACCGGGGAGCTGTTTTTT
CASSLGPGTGELFF
>-|13|TRBJ2-1|-|TRBV13
TGTGCCAGCAGCCGTGAGGGCTTTTCTGAGCAGTTCTTC
CASSREGFSEQFF
>TRBD1|17|TRBJ2-7|few|TRBV18
TGTGCCAGCTCAGCGGACTCCGGGACAGGGTCTCTCTACGAGCAGTACTTC
CASSADSGTGSLYEQYF
>TRBD2|16|TRBJ2-2|-|TRBV7-2
TGTGCCAGCAGCCCCCCCGGGGGGGCCGGTACCGGGGAGCTGTTTTTT
CASSPPGGAGTGELFF
>-|17|TRBJ2-1|few|TRBV14
TGTGCCAGCAGCCAAGTCGGAGTTGTTGTCCCCTACAATGAGCAGTTCTTC
CASSQVGVVVPYNEQFF
>TRBD1|16|TRBJ1-6|-|TRBV10-2
TGCGCCAGCAGTGTGGGTAGGGGACAGGGGTTTTCACCCCTCCACTTT
CASSVGRGQGFSPLHF
>TRBD1|15|TRBJ1-2|-|TRBV28
TGTGCCAGCACCGGGACAGACTCCTTTAACTATGGCTACACCTTC
CASTGTDSFNYGYTF
>-|12|TRBJ2-1|-|TRBV7-2
TGTGCCAGCAGCTCCGGATTCAGGGAGCAGTTCTTC
CASSSGFREQFF
>TRBD1|15|TRBJ2-7|-|TRBV28
TGTGCCAGCATAGGGCCCCCGGGACAGGACTACGAGCAGTACTTC
CASIGPPGQDYEQYF
>TRBD2|16|TRBJ2-7|once|TRBV10-3
TGTGCCATCAGTGGGGGGACTAGGCCCCTCGAGGGACAGCAGTACTTC
CAISGGTRPLEGQQYF
>TRBD1|14|TRBJ2-7|-|TRBV6-6
TGTGCCAGCAGGACCGGGACAGGGTATGTAGAGCAGTACTTC
CASRTGTGYVEQYF
>TRBD1|16|TRBJ1-6|-|TRBV7-2
TGTGCCAGCAGCTTAGTCGGGACAGGGAATAATTCACCCCTCCACTTT
CASSLVGTGNNSPLHF
>TRBD1|15|TRBJ1-1|-|TRBV4-2
TGTGCCAGCAGGCTCCCGGGACAGCCGAACACTGAAGCTTTCTTT
CASRLPGQPNTEAFF
>TRBD2|14|TRBJ2-3|-|TRBV5-4
TGTGCCAGCAACAACCTAGCGGGCACAGATACGCAGTATTTT
CASNNLAGTDTQYF
>TRBD1|13|TRBJ1-2|once|TRBV6-5
TGTGCCGCACATACACAGGGGCGCGATGGCTACACCTTC
CAAHTQGRDGYTF
>TRBD1|14|TRBJ2-7|-|TRBV27
TGTGCCAGCAGTTTACGGACAGGGGGCGACGAGCAGTACTTC
CASSLRTGGDEQYF
>TRBD1|15|TRBJ1-2|-|TRBV19
TGTGCCAGTAGTACCCCGGGACAGCGTAACTATGGCTACACCTTC
CASSTPGQRNYGYTF
>TRBD1|14|TRBJ1-2|once|TRBV7-9
TGTGCCAGCAGCCAGGACAGGGCTAACTATGGCTACACCTTC
CASSQDRANYGYTF
>-|13|TRBJ2-5|-|TRBV5-1
TGCGCCAGCATGAAACCCGGAGAGGAGACCCAGTACTTC
CASMKPGEETQYF
>-|14|TRBJ2-2|-|TRBV18
TGTGCCAGCTCCCCGGACAGAGGCACCGGGGAGCTGTTTTTT
CASSPDRGTGELFF
>-|14|TRBJ2-4|-|TRBV7-9
TGTGCCAGCAGCTTAGCGGTGGTTAGAAACAGTCAGTACTTC
CASSLAVVRNSQYF
>TRBD1|15|TRBJ2-7|-|TRBV28
TGTGCCAGCAGTCAAGGGGACAGGGCCTTCTACGAGCAGTACTTC
CASSQGDRAFYEQYF
>TRBD1|14|TRBJ1-5|-|TRBV28
TGTGCCAGCAGCTCCGACAGGGGCAACCGGCCCCAGCATTTT
CASSSDRGNRPQHF
>TRBD1|13|TRBJ1-2|-|TRBV15
TGTGCCACCAGCCGCGGGACAGGTTGGGGCTACACCTTC
CATSRGTGWGYTF
>-|14|TRBJ1-1|once|TRBV5-1
TGCGCCAGCAGCTTGGAACAGCCGAACACTGAAGCTTTCTTT
CASSLEQPNTEAFF